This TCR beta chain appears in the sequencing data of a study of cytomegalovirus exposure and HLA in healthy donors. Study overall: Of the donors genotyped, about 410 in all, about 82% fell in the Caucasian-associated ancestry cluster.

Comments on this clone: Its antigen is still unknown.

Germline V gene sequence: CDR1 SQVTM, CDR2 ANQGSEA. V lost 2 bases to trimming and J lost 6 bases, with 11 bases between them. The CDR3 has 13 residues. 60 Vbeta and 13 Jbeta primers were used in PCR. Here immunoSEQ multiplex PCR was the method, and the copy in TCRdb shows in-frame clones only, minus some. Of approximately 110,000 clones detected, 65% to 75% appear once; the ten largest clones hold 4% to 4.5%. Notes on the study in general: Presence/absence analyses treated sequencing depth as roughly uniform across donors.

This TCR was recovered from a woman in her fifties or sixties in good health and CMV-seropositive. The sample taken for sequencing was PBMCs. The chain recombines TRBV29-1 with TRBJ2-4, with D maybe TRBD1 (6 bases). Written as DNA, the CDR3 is TGCAGCGTTGAAACGGACAGAGGAAACATTCAGTACTTC. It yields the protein CSVETDRGNIQYF.